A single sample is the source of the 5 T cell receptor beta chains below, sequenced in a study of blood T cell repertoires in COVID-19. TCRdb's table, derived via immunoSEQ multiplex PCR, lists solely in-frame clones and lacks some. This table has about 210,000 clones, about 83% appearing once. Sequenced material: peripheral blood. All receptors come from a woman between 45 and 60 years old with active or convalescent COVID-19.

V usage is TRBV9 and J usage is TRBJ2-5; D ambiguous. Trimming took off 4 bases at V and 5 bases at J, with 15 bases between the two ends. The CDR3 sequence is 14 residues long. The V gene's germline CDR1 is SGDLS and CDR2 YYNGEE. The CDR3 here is CASSPRYTRETQYF. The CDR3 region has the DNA TGTGCCAGCAGCCCCCGGTATACGCGGGAGACCCAGTACTTC.

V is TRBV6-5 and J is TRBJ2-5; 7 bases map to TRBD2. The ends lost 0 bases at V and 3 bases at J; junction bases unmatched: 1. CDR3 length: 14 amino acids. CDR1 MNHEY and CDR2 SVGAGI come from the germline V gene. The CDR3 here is CASSYSLAEETQYF. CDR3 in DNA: TGTGCCAGCAGTTACTCTCTAGCGGAAGAGACCCAGTACTTC.

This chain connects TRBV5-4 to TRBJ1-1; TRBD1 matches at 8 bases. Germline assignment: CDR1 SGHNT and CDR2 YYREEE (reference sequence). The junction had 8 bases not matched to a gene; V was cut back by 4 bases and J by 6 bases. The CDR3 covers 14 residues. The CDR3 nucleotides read TGTGCCAGCAGCCCCTGGACAGGGTGGTCTGAAGCTTTCTTT. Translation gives CASSPWTGWSEAFF.

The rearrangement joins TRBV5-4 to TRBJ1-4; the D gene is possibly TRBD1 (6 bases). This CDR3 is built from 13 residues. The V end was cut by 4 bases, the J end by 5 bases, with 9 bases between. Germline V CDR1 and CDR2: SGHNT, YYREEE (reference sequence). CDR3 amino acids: CASSIQGNEKLFF. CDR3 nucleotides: TGTGCCAGCAGCATACAGGGAAATGAAAAACTGTTTTTT.

The CDR3 sequence: CASSYSSSSYNSPLHF. The DNA for the CDR3 is TGTGCCAGCAGTTACTCGAGTAGCTCCTATAATTCACCCCTCCACTTT. The chain employs TRBV6-6 and TRBJ1-6; D ambiguous. The CDR3 covers 16 residues. Trimming removed 0 bases from V and 0 bases from J, with 6 bases in between. Germline CDR1 MNHNY, CDR2 SVGAGI (reference sequence).